This entry lists 8 T cell receptor beta chains sequenced from one sample in a study of blood T cell repertoires in COVID-19. TCRdb keeps only in-frame clones here, not all; method: immunoSEQ multiplex PCR. Of 100,000 to 150,000 clones in the sample, about 88% are singletons; the top ten hold 1.5%. The sample comprised peripheral blood. These receptors were taken from a human donor in a cohort sampled during active COVID-19.

The rearrangement joins TRBV30 to TRBJ2-5; a weak D match, TRBD2 (5 bases). The CDR3 totals 14 residues. Trimming took off 4 bases at V and 3 bases at J, with 15 bases between the two ends. Germline V gene sequence: CDR1 GTSNPN, CDR2 SVGIG (reference sequence). CDR3 bases: TGTGCCTGGACGAGAAGCGGCCTAAAAGAGACCCAGTACTTC. It encodes CAWTRSGLKETQYF.

The chain combines TRBV7-9 with TRBJ2-2; weak D call: TRBD1 (6 bases). Germline CDR1 and CDR2: SEHNR and FQNEAQ (reference sequence). Trimming shortened V by 6 bases and J by 0 bases, and 17 bases separated the two germline ends. The CDR3 is made up of 17 amino acids. The CDR3 nucleotides read TGTGCCAGCAGTCCGAGAAACAGGGTACCGAACACCGGGGAGCTGTTTTTT. Translating it yields CASSPRNRVPNTGELFF. Together with reference TRBV7-9 and TRBJ2-2, the CDR3 gives the full variable domain: DTGVSQNPRHKITKRGQNVTFRCDPISEHNRLYWYRQTLGQGPEFLTYFQNEAQLEKSRLLSDRFSAERPKGSFSTLEIQRTEQGDSAMYLCASSPRNRVPNTGELFFGEGSRLTVL.

The V gene is TRBV28, the J gene TRBJ2-3; 14 positions agree with TRBD2. The CDR3 contains 18 residues. J was trimmed by 4 bases and V by 6 bases; bases with no gene match: 12. The germline V gene has CDR1 MDHEN and CDR2 SYDVKM. CDR3 in amino acids: CASRWGGTSGRKADTQYF. In DNA form, the CDR3 reads TGTGCCAGCAGGTGGGGGGGGACTAGCGGGAGAAAAGCAGATACGCAGTATTTT.

The chain recombines TRBV28 with TRBJ2-2; D ambiguous. The CDR3 consists of 11 residues. Germline lookup yields CDR1 MDHEN and CDR2 SYDVKM. Trimming removed 8 bases from V and 8 bases from J, with 9 bases in between. The CDR3 spells CASATMGELFF. In DNA, the CDR3 is TGTGCCAGCGCCACTATGGGGGAGCTGTTTTTT.

The J gene is TRBJ2-1, the V gene TRBV19, with D perhaps matching TRBD2 (6 bases). Looked up from germline, CDR1 is LNHDA and CDR2 is SQIVND (reference sequence). This CDR3 region has 14 residues. V was pared by 5 bases and J by 3 bases, with 11 bases between. This CDR3 reads CASSGGSNYNEQFF. CDR3 sequence (DNA): TGTGCCAGTAGTGGGGGGAGTAACTACAATGAGCAGTTCTTC. The whole variable domain, remainder taken from reference TRBV19 and TRBJ2-1, is DGGITQSPKYLFRKEGQNVTLSCEQNLNHDAMYWYRQDPGQGLRLIYYSQIVNDFQKGDIAEGYSVSREKKESFPLTVTSAQKNPTAFYLCASSGGSNYNEQFFGPGTRLTVL.

With regard to this clone: This CDR3 is also generated by other DNA sequences in the sample. The rearrangement joins TRBV20-1 to TRBJ2-7, with D unclear. CDR1 DFQATT and CDR2 SNEGSKA come from the germline V gene (reference sequence). This CDR3 is built from 11 residues. Trimming took off 6 bases at V and 5 bases at J, with 11 bases between the two ends. DNA of the CDR3: TGCAGTGCATCGAGTGGGCACGAGCAGTACTTC. The encoded protein is CSASSGHEQYF.

This clone appeared many times. V usage is TRBV3-1 (or the pseudogene TRBV3-2) and J usage is TRBJ2-2, with TRBD2 matching over 8 bases. CDR1 and CDR2 from the germline V gene are LGHDT and YNNKEL (reference sequence). V shed 0 bases, J shed 6 bases, and the junction held 6 bases outside the gene matches. CDR3 length: 16 residues. The DNA of the CDR3 is TGTGCCAGCAGCCAAGATGCTCCGGGGGGGGCCGGGGAGCTGTTTTTT. Protein: CASSQDAPGGAGELFF.

About this clone itself: Mismatch with germline at one junction end may stem from a read error. The chain carries TRBV7-7 and TRBJ2-3, with D possibly TRBD2 on 6 matching bases. There are 16 residues in the CDR3. Germline CDR1 and CDR2: SSHAT and FNYEAQ (reference sequence). In DNA form, the CDR3 reads TGTGCTAGCAGCCGCGGTGGTAGCGGAGCCTCCGATACGCAGTATTTT. This translates into CASSRGGSGASDTQYF.